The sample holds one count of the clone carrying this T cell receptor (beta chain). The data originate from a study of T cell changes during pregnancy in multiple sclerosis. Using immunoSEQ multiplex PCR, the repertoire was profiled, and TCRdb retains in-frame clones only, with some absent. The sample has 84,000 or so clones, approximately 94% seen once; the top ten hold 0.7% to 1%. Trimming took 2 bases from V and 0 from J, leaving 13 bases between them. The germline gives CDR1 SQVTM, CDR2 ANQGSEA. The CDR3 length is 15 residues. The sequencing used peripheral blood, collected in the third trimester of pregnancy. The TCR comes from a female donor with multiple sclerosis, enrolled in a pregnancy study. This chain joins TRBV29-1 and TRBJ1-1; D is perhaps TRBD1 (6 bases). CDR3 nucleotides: TGCAGCGTTGAATTTGCAGGGGCCATGAACACTGAAGCTTTCTTT. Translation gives CSVEFAGAMNTEAFF.